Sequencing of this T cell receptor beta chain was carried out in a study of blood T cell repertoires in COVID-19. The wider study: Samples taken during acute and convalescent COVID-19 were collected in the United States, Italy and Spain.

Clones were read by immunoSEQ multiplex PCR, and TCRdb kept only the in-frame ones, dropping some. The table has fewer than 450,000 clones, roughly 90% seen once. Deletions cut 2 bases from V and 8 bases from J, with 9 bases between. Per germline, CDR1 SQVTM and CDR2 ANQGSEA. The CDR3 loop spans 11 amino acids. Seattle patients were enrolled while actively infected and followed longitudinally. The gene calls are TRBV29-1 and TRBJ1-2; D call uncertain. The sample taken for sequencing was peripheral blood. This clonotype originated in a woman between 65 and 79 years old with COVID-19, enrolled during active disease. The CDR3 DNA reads TGCAGCGTTGAACAAGGAGCCGGCTACACCTTC. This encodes CSVEQGAGYTF.